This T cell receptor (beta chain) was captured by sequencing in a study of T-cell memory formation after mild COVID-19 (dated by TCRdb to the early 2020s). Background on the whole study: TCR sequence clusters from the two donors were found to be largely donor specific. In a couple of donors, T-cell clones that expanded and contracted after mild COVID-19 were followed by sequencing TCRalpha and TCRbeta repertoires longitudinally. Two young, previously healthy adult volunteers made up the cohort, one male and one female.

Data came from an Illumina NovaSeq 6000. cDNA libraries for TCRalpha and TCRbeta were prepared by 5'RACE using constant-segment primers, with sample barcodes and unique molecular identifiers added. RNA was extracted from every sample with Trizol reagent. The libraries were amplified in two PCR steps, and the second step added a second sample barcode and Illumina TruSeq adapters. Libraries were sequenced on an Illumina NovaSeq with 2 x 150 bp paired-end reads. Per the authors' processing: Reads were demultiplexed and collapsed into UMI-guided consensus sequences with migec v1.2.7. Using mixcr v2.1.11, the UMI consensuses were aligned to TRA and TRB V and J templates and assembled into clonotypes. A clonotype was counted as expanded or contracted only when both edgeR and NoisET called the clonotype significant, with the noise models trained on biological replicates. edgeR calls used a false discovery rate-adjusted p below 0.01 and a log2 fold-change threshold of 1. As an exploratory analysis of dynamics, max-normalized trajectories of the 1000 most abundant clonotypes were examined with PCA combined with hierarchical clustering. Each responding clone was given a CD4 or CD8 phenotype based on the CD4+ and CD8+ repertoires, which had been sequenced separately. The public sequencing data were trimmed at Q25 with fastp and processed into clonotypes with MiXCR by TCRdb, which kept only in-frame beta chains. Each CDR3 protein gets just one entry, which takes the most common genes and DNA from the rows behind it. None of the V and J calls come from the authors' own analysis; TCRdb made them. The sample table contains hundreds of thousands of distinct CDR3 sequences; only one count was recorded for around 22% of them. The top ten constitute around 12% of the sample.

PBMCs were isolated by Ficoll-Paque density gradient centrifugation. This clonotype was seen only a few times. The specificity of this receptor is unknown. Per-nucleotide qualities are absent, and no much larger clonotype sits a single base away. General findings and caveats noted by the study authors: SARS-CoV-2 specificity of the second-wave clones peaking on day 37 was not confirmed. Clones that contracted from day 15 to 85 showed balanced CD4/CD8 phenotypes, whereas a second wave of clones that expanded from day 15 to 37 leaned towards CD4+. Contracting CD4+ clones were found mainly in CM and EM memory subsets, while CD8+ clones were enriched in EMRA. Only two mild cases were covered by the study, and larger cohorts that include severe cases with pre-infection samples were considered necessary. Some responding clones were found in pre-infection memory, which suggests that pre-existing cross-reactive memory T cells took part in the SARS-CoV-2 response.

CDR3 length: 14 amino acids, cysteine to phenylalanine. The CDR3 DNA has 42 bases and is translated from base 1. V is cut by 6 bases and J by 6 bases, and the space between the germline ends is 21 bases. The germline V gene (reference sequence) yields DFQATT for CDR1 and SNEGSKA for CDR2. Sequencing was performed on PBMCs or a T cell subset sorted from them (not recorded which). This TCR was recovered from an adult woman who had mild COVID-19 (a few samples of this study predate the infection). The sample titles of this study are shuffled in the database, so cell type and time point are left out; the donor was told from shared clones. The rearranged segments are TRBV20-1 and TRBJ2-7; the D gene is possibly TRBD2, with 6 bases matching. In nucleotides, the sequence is TGCAGTGCAACCCCAGGCTGGAGGGTGAGCGAGCAGTACTTC. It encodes CSATPGWRVSEQYF.